The clone carrying this T cell receptor (beta chain) appeared a few times. Its specificity is unknown. This specimen comes from a study of post-analysis software for immune sequencing data. Looking at the study overall: Recorded disease courses covered relapsing-remitting, secondary progressive and progressive-relapsing multiple sclerosis. Some patients had no subtype annotation. Study conclusions and caveats: Controls showed lower frequencies than patients for five TRBV segments, and TRBV5-6, TRBV5-1 and TRBV20-1 were among these.

Germline lookup yields CDR1 SGDLS and CDR2 YYNGEE. This CDR3 is built from 15 residues. With V trimmed by 0 bases and J by 3 bases, 5 bases remained unmatched. cDNA libraries for TCR beta contained unique molecular identifiers. Input amounts of roughly 0.85 to 11 million T cells were used. These gave some 500,000 cDNA molecules, so each molecule approximated one T cell. TCRdb re-called the PCR reads through MiXCR, storing one row per CDR3 protein. The sample holds hundreds of thousands of distinct CDR3 sequences, 25% to 30% seen once. This receptor was taken from a girl under 18 with multiple sclerosis. Sequenced material: blood. The chain links TRBV9 to TRBJ1-2, with 7 bases identical to TRBD1. CDR3 in DNA: TGTGCCAGCAGCGTAGCCGAGGGGGCGGACTATGGCTACACCTTC. This translates into CASSVAEGADYGYTF.